The T cell receptor (beta chain) described here comes from a study of blood T cell repertoires in COVID-19 (dated by TCRdb to 2018 to 2020). Regarding the complete study: Collaborator samples came from the United States, Italy and Spain and covered acute and convalescent phases of COVID-19. The prospective study material was composed of cDNA or gDNA derived from T cells, B-cell-depleted T cells, or PBMCs. The dataset comprised deeply sampled blood TCRbeta repertoires from subjects exposed to, actively infected with, or recovered from COVID-19. The repertoires were released in a freely available public database meant as a resource for research on the immune response to SARS-CoV-2. The samples were drawn from two sources: the first 160 participants of the ongoing ImmuneRACE study, and 1,000 to 1,500 subjects contributed by 6 global collaborators. A de-identified subject ID, COVID-19 status, age in years and sex were almost always included in the sample metadata. Where available, HLA class I and class II types were obtained from metadata supplied by the sample provider rather than from assay-based typing.

TCRbeta CDR3 regions were amplified from genomic DNA using the immunoSEQ Assay, a bias-controlled multiplex PCR. The original pipeline was this. Within the assay, amplification of reference gene primers was used to estimate how many nucleated cells each sample contained. To quantify the absolute abundance of each unique TCRbeta CDR3 rearrangement, sequence reads were collapsed and filtered. For each sample, productive Simpson clonality was calculated as the square root of Simpson's diversity index across productive rearrangements. Sourced from immuneACCESS, this table was stored by TCRdb with only in-frame sequences that have V and J called. A share of the clones is absent; for the studies checked, an unresolved V gene accounts for under half, and the remainder has no known explanation. V, J and clone size are taken as reported in that table, and D and trimming were inferred from the DNA itself. This sample holds 130,000 to 150,000 clones; about 87% were observed only once. The ten largest clones represent more than 3.5% of the sample.

Points the paper makes about the study in general: The quantity of clinical and demographic metadata differed by source and by participant and was supplied without curation.

Including cysteine and phenylalanine, the CDR3 has 13 amino acids. The kept DNA is CDR3 alone, 39 bases in frame from the first base. Here V drops 4 bases and J drops 6 bases, and the junction holds 5 bases not matched to any gene. CDR1 and CDR2 are drawn from the germline V gene: ENHRY, SYGVKD. Collaborating institutions collected whole blood in K2EDTA tubes following their own protocols. For TCRbeta analysis, collaborators shipped samples in one of three forms: frozen whole blood, isolated PBMCs, or DNA extracted from either of those sample types. In regard to this clone: Its target antigen remains unknown. There are no base qualities to consult, and no much larger clone falls within one base.

The receptor was isolated from a woman aged 35 to 49 with acute or convalescent COVID-19. The sequence links TRBV10-3 to TRBJ2-7; TRBD2 aligns with 8 central bases. The specimen sequenced was peripheral blood. The sequenced DNA is TGTGCCATCAGTGGGGGGGCGGGAGGCGAGCAGTACTTC. Its coded protein is CAISGGAGGEQYF.